These 28 T cell receptor beta chains originate from one sample sequenced in a study of blood T cells in healthy people across ages. The second PCR ran about 6 to 12 cycles with a sample-barcoded 5' primer and J-beta primers. TCRdb reprocessed the 5' RACE reads with MiXCR, giving one entry per CDR3 protein. Of around 1,800,000 distinct CDR3 sequences listed, approximately 40% are singletons. The sample comprised blood. The receptors here all came from a human donor in good health.

J is TRBJ1-1 and V is TRBV4-2; D call uncertain. Germline CDR1 LGHNA, CDR2 YNFKEQ. V was shortened by 0 bases and J by 0 bases, with 17 bases between the two germline ends. This CDR3 is built from 18 residues. The CDR3 sequence is CASSQDLTRYPLNTEAFF. CDR3 nucleotides: TGTGCCAGCAGCCAAGATTTAACGAGGTACCCTTTGAACACTGAAGCTTTCTTT.

This chain links TRBV5-1 with TRBJ1-2, with D unclear. Germline-derived CDR1 and CDR2 are SGHRS and YFSETQ. Deletions cut 4 bases from V and 4 bases from J, with 14 bases between. The CDR3 is 14 residues long. The CDR3: CASSPGSQTYGYTF. DNA of the CDR3: TGCGCCAGCAGCCCCGGGTCCCAAACCTATGGCTACACCTTC.

V gene TRBV7-8 combines with J gene TRBJ1-2; D perhaps matches TRBD1 (5 bases). The V end lost 2 bases, the J end lost 3 bases, and 25 bases lay between the germline ends. Germline V gene data show CDR1 as SGHVS and CDR2 as FQNEAQ. This CDR3 has 19 residues. The CDR3 DNA reads as TGTGCCAGCAGCTTATTTCTGGCGGCATTAGGGGATTCGCACTATGGCTACACCTTC. It specifies CASSLFLAALGDSHYGYTF.

The gene calls are TRBV7-2 and TRBJ2-7, with D tentatively TRBD2 (6 bases). The length of the CDR3 is 16 residues. Per germline, CDR1 SGHTA and CDR2 FQGNSA. V lost 4 bases and J 2 bases, leaving 18 bases between the germline ends. The CDR3 is CASSSSPGGGPYEQYF. The CDR3 nucleotides are TGTGCCAGCAGCTCCTCCCCCGGGGGAGGCCCCTACGAGCAGTACTTC.

Regarding this clonotype: Likely a read error: the CDR3 ends without its conserved phenylalanine or tryptophan. The genes are TRBV3-1 and TRBJ1-2; the D gene is possibly TRBD1 (6 bases). The CDR3 loop spans 13 amino acids. Germline loops: CDR1 LGHDT, CDR2 YNNKEL (reference sequence). V lost 1 base, J lost 4 bases, and 7 bases lay in between. The CDR3 spells CASSQGQVYGYTV. The CDR3 region has the DNA TGTGCCAGCAGCCAAGGACAGGTCTATGGCTACACCGTC.

This chain connects TRBV7-2 to TRBJ2-7, with D perhaps TRBD1 or TRBD2 (5 bases each). The DNA end lines up better with TRBJ2-5; the J call may be wrong. Germline CDR1 and CDR2: SGHTA and FQGNSA. The CDR3 contains 15 residues. DNA for the CDR3: TGTGCCAGCAGCTTAGTTGTAGAGGGGAGAAAGACCCAGTACTTC. This codes for CASSLVVEGRKTQYF.

The chain couples TRBV29-1 to TRBJ2-1; tentatively, D is TRBD1 or TRBD2 (5 bases each). In germline, CDR1 is SQVTM, CDR2 ANQGSEA. The V gene lost 1 base and the J gene lost 7 bases, with 17 bases spanning the gap. The CDR3 is 15 residues long. The CDR3 here is CSVEAFGTALNEQFF. The CDR3 region has the DNA TGCAGCGTTGAAGCTTTTGGGACGGCGTTGAATGAGCAGTTCTTC.

About this clonotype: A read error may produce the germline difference seen at one junction end. The genes are TRBV7-2 and TRBJ2-1; no clear D. From germline, CDR1 is SGHTA and CDR2 FQGNSA. This CDR3 region has 15 residues. CDR3 protein: CASSLGRSSCNEQFF. The CDR3 DNA sequence: TGTGCCAGCAGCTTAGGGCGGTCCTCCTGCAATGAGCAGTTCTTC.

This clonotype was picked up a small number of times. The chain uses TRBV6-1 and TRBJ1-1; D gene ambiguous. CDR3 length equals 12 residues. The germline V gene encodes CDR1 MNHNS and CDR2 SASEGT. The germline V and J ends were trimmed by 7 bases and 3 bases, with 9 bases remaining between them. CDR3 region: CASTRRDTEAFF. CDR3 in DNA: TGTGCCAGCACTCGACGGGACACTGAAGCTTTCTTT.

CDR3 region: CASSLNHLSGANVLTF. In DNA, the CDR3 is TGTGCCAGCAGCTTAAACCACCTCTCTGGGGCCAACGTCCTGACTTTC. This chain joins TRBV7-3 and TRBJ2-6, with no clear D. The germline V gene has CDR1 SGHTA and CDR2 FQGTGA. V dropped 1 base and J dropped 0 bases, with 7 bases sitting between them. The CDR3 covers 16 residues.

This clonotype was found a few times. The chain joins TRBV4-2 to TRBJ2-3, with D hard to call. V was trimmed by 0 bases and J by 1 base, leaving 11 bases between them. CDR3 length: 16 residues. The germline gives CDR1 LGHNA, CDR2 YNFKEQ. The CDR3 nucleotides read TGTGCCAGCAGCCAAGACTTTAACAGACGCACAGATACGCAGTATTTT. As protein: CASSQDFNRRTDTQYF.

With respect to this clonotype: This likely comes from a read error, as the CDR3 has no conserved phenylalanine or tryptophan at its end. The V and J genes are TRBV5-1 and TRBJ2-3, with TRBD2 matching over 11 bases. The CDR3 is 14 amino acids. J gave up 2 bases and V 7 bases, and 3 bases lay outside the gene matches. CDR1 and CDR2 from the germline V gene are SGHRS and YFSETQ. The CDR3 DNA follows: TGCGCCAGCGGGACTAGCGGAACCACAGATACGCAGTATTGT. Protein product: CASGTSGTTDTQYC.

V and J are TRBV7-2 and TRBJ2-3, with 8 bases aligning to TRBD2. CDR1 SGHTA and CDR2 FQGNSA come from the germline V gene. Losses at the gene ends were 4 bases for V and 3 bases for J; bases not matched to a gene: 6. The CDR3 totals 15 residues. CDR3 bases: TGTGCCAGCAGCTCCGGGGGGGCGAAGACAGATACGCAGTATTTT. This translates into CASSSGGAKTDTQYF.

This clonotype has more than one count but fewer than ten. The rearrangement joins TRBV10-3 to TRBJ1-2; D perhaps matches TRBD1 (5 bases). Germline assignment: CDR1 ENHRY and CDR2 SYGVKD. The V end was cut by 5 bases, the J end by 4 bases, with 14 bases between. The CDR3 is made up of 14 amino acids. The CDR3 loop is CAISWGGSGYGYTF. The CDR3 DNA is TGTGCCATCAGTTGGGGGGGGTCGGGCTATGGCTACACCTTC.

The genes are TRBV7-2 and TRBJ1-2; D ambiguous. Deletions cut 1 base from V and 7 bases from J, with 10 bases between. Germline assignment: CDR1 SGHTA and CDR2 FQGNSA. The CDR3 spans 13 residues. The CDR3, as DNA: TGTGCCAGCAGCTTAGGGCCTGTTCGTGGCTACACCTTC. Amino acid sequence: CASSLGPVRGYTF.

Details on this clonotype: An end of the junction does not agree with germline; a read error may underlie this. The genes are TRBV12-3 or TRBV12-4 and TRBJ2-7, with no clear D. This CDR3 comprises 15 residues. In nucleotides, the CDR3 is TGCGCCAGCAGTTCCCCTTATCGTCATAGAGAGATCCAGTACTTC. Protein sequence: CASSSPYRHREIQYF.

The chain employs TRBV7-9 and TRBJ1-2, with D possibly matching TRBD1 (5 bases). Germline V gives CDR1 SEHNR, CDR2 FQNEAQ (reference sequence). This CDR3 contains 14 residues. Trimming took 0 bases from V and 4 from J, leaving 9 bases between them. CDR3 region: CASSLAPGRYGYTF. The CDR3 coding sequence is TGTGCCAGCAGCTTAGCCCCGGGGCGCTATGGCTACACCTTC. Together with reference TRBV7-9 and TRBJ1-2, the CDR3 gives the full variable domain: DTGVSQNPRHKITKRGQNVTFRCDPISEHNRLYWYRQTLGQGPEFLTYFQNEAQLEKSRLLSDRFSAERPKGSFSTLEIQRTEQGDSAMYLCASSLAPGRYGYTFGSGTRLTVV.

This clonotype was found once. V usage is TRBV25-1 and J usage is TRBJ2-1; D may be TRBD1 or TRBD2 (5 bases each). CDR1 is MGHDK and CDR2 is SYGVNS in the germline V gene. The CDR3 extends over 17 amino acids. V lost 2 bases, J lost 4 bases, and 18 bases lay in between. CDR3 DNA sequence: TGTGCCAGCAGTGAACCTGGTTGGGACGGAGAGTACAATGAGCAGTTCTTC. Its protein product is CASSEPGWDGEYNEQFF.

The V call is TRBV18, the J call TRBJ1-1; D gene ambiguous. Germline assignment: CDR1 KGHSH and CDR2 LQKENI. The CDR3 runs 14 residues. The V end was cut by 1 base, the J end by 4 bases, with 10 bases between. Here the CDR3 DNA reads TGTGCCAGCTCACCACTTATTTTGGGCACTGAAGCTTTCTTT. Translation: CASSPLILGTEAFF. Together with reference TRBV18 and TRBJ1-1, the CDR3 gives the full variable domain: NAGVMQNPRHLVRRRGQEARLRCSPMKGHSHVYWYRQLPEEGLKFMVYLQKENIIDESGMPKERFSAEFPKEGPSILRIQQVVRGDSAAYFCASSPLILGTEAFFGQGTRLTVV.

The chain uses TRBV7-2 and TRBJ2-5; D is perhaps TRBD1 (6 bases). Trimming took 5 bases from V and 2 from J, leaving 15 bases between them. The CDR3 is 15 amino acids. The germline CDR1 and CDR2 sequences are SGHTA and FQGNSA. The CDR3 region has the DNA TGTGCCAGCAGCGTAACCGGGACACTTCAAGAGACCCAGTACTTC. This encodes CASSVTGTLQETQYF.

This clonotype was seen more than once but under ten times. The V and J genes are TRBV5-1 and TRBJ2-7; D may be TRBD1 or TRBD2 (5 bases each). The germline V gene encodes CDR1 SGHRS and CDR2 YFSETQ. This CDR3 region has 15 residues. Trimming shortened V by 5 bases and J by 4 bases, and 19 bases separated the two germline ends. DNA for the CDR3: TGCGCCAGCAGAGTACAGGAGAGGGTTGGGTACGAGCAGTACTTC. Its protein is CASRVQERVGYEQYF. Supplemented by reference TRBV5-1 and TRBJ2-7, the full variable domain reads KAGVTQTPRYLIKTRGQQVTLSCSPISGHRSVSWYQQTPGQGLQFLFEYFSETQRNKGNFPGRFSGRQFSNSRSEMNVSTLELGDSALYLCASRVQERVGYEQYFGPGTRLTVT.

This clonotype was seen only a few times. The rearrangement uses TRBV6-2 or TRBV6-3 and TRBJ1-6; D is unresolved. The ends were cut back, 0 bases at V and 10 bases at J, with 13 bases in the middle. The V gene's germline CDR1 is MNHEY and CDR2 SVGEGT. The CDR3 totals 15 residues. Here the CDR3 DNA reads TGTGCCAGCAGTTACTCGAGCCGGCATCCATCACCCCTCCACTTT. It encodes CASSYSSRHPSPLHF.

The rearrangement joins TRBV6-2 or TRBV6-3 to TRBJ2-5, with D unresolved. V lost 1 base, J lost 4 bases, and 7 bases lay in between. This CDR3 is built from 13 residues. Germline V gene lookup returns CDR1 MNHEY and CDR2 SVGEGT. CDR3 region: CASSYWTRETQYF. The CDR3 coding sequence is TGTGCCAGCAGTTACTGGACGAGAGAGACCCAGTACTTC.

The rearrangement uses TRBV12-3 or TRBV12-4 and TRBJ1-1; possibly TRBD1 for D (6 bases). This CDR3 contains 12 residues. The V end lost 6 bases, the J end lost 5 bases, and 10 bases lay between the germline ends. CDR3 loop: CASRPGETEAFF. CDR3 DNA: TGTGCCAGCAGACCAGGGGAAACTGAAGCTTTCTTT.

The gene calls are TRBV4-1 and TRBJ2-1; the D gene is possibly TRBD2 (5 bases). The CDR3 is 15 residues long. Deletions cut 2 bases from V and 0 bases from J, with 8 bases between. The germline gives CDR1 MGHRA, CDR2 YSYEKL. The CDR3 protein is CASSQTRNSYNEQFF. CDR3 in DNA: TGCGCCAGCAGCCAAACTAGAAACTCCTACAATGAGCAGTTCTTC.

The chain uses TRBV7-2 and TRBJ2-3, with 11 bases aligning to TRBD2. Germline CDR1 and CDR2: SGHTA and FQGNSA. Trimming at V came to 5 bases and at J to 2 bases, leaving 12 bases not matched to a gene. This CDR3 comprises 18 residues. The DNA for the CDR3 is TGTGCCAGCAGCCCGAGGGCTAGCGGGGGGCCATCCACAGATACGCAGTATTTT. Protein sequence: CASSPRASGGPSTDTQYF.

V and J are TRBV20-1 and TRBJ2-5; D is ambiguous. Germline V gene sequence: CDR1 DFQATT, CDR2 SNEGSKA (reference sequence). The CDR3 loop spans 15 amino acids. Trimming removed 0 bases from V and 0 bases from J, with 11 bases in between. The CDR3 is CSARDFTRNQETQYF. The DNA of the CDR3 is TGCAGTGCTAGAGACTTTACAAGGAACCAAGAGACCCAGTACTTC.

The chain has TRBV20-1 and TRBJ2-1; TRBD2 matches at 8 bases. CDR1 and CDR2 (germline): DFQATT, SNEGSKA (reference sequence). V was clipped by 6 bases and J by 6 bases; unmatched bases: 10. CDR3 length: 14 amino acids. In nucleotides, the CDR3 is TGCAGTGCCCTCCCCCGCGGGGGGTCCAATGAGCAGTTCTTC. Protein product: CSALPRGGSNEQFF.